These 7 T cell receptor beta chains originate from one sample sequenced in a study of blood T cells in healthy people across ages. For the second PCR, which ran for about 7 to 11 cycles, a sample-barcoded 5' primer and a J-beta primer mix were used. Each CDR3 protein is one row after TCRdb ran MiXCR on the 5' RACE reads. The profile covers about 640,000 distinct CDR3 sequences, with approximately 59% appearing a single time and 30% to 40% taken by the ten largest. Sequencing used blood. Receptors originate from a man between 60 and 70 years old in good health.

The chain uses TRBV12-3 or TRBV12-4 and TRBJ2-7; D unresolved. Trimming took 1 base from V and 3 from J, leaving 10 bases between them. This CDR3 spans 14 amino acids. DNA of the CDR3: TGTGCCAGCAGTTTAGAAGGAAATTTCTACGAGCAGTACTTC. Protein product: CASSLEGNFYEQYF.

The V gene is TRBV28, the J gene TRBJ2-1; D possibly uses TRBD1 or TRBD2 (6 bases each). V gave up 3 bases and J gave up 9 bases, with 15 bases separating them. Germline V gene lookup returns CDR1 MDHEN and CDR2 SYDVKM. The CDR3 sequence is 14 residues long. The CDR3 bases are TGTGCCAGCAGTTTGGGGGGAGGCAGGGGTGAGCAGTTCTTC. As protein: CASSLGGGRGEQFF.

The chain couples TRBV29-1 to TRBJ2-1, with D tentatively TRBD1 (6 bases). CDR1 and CDR2 from the germline V gene are SQVTM and ANQGSEA. CDR3 length: 13 residues. With 6 bases removed from V and 6 bases from J, the gap between germline ends came to 15 bases. For the CDR3, the DNA is TGCAGCGTCGAACCTGGGACACCCAATGAGCAGTTCTTC. It is translated as CSVEPGTPNEQFF.

This chain uses TRBV11-2 with TRBJ2-5; the D gene could be TRBD1 or TRBD2 (6 bases each). The J call may not be correct, given that the DNA end is closer to TRBJ2-7. The CDR3 consists of 14 residues. Germline V gene data show CDR1 as SGHAT and CDR2 as FQNNGV. DNA for the CDR3: TGTGCCAGCAGCCCTTATGGGGGGCCCTACGAGCAGTACTTC. This sequence encodes CASSPYGGPYEQYF.

The genes are TRBV20-1 and TRBJ2-4, with no clear D. The germline CDR1 and CDR2 sequences are DFQATT and SNEGSKA (reference sequence). V lost 4 bases to trimming and J lost 4 bases, with 8 bases between them. The CDR3 is made up of 12 amino acids. The DNA of the CDR3 is TGCAGTGCTATAGGTTCAAAAAACATTCAGTACTTC. Translating it yields CSAIGSKNIQYF.

V is TRBV6-5 and J is TRBJ2-5, with TRBD1 as a possible D gene (6 bases). The tail of the sequence fits TRBJ2-7 better, so the J call may be wrong. From germline, CDR1 is MNHEY and CDR2 SVGAGI. This CDR3 region has 14 residues. CDR3 region: CASHRTGTLYEQYF. The DNA of the CDR3 is TGTGCCAGCCACAGAACAGGGACCCTGTACGAGCAGTACTTC.

In DNA form, the CDR3 reads TGCAGCGTTGAGCGGGACAACCTCCTCCTGGGCACTGAAGCTTTCTTT. This sequence encodes CSVERDNLLLGTEAFF. The V gene is TRBV29-1, the J gene TRBJ1-1; D is perhaps TRBD1 (6 bases). The V gene's germline CDR1 is SQVTM and CDR2 ANQGSEA. V was trimmed by 3 bases and J by 4 bases, leaving 21 bases between them. There are 16 residues in the CDR3.